This T cell receptor (beta chain) derives from a study of blood T cell repertoires in COVID-19. Study-wide context: Sites in the United States, Italy and Spain provided acute and convalescent COVID-19 samples. The analysed material was cDNA or gDNA that came from T cells, B-cell-depleted T cells, or PBMCs.

Original methodology: Nucleated cell number was recorded as an estimate derived from reference gene primer amplification. Method: immunoSEQ multiplex PCR; TCRdb's copy keeps in-frame clones and lacks some. The V and J calls and the clone size are those of that table, but D and trimming were determined from the DNA. The sample records about 14,000 clones, roughly 90% being singletons. Germline CDR1 reads SQVTM; CDR2 reads ANQGSEA. Unmatched junction bases numbered 15, after V lost 6 bases and J lost 5 bases. The CDR3 runs to 16 residues. Only one count was recorded for this clone. Sequencing was performed on peripheral blood. The V call is TRBV29-1, the J call TRBJ2-5, with TRBD2 identical over 10 bases. This sequence was found in a human donor in a cohort sampled during active COVID-19. The CDR3, as DNA: TGCAGCGTCGCCGTACAAGTAGCGGGAGGCTGGGAGACCCAGTACTTC. It specifies CSVAVQVAGGWETQYF.